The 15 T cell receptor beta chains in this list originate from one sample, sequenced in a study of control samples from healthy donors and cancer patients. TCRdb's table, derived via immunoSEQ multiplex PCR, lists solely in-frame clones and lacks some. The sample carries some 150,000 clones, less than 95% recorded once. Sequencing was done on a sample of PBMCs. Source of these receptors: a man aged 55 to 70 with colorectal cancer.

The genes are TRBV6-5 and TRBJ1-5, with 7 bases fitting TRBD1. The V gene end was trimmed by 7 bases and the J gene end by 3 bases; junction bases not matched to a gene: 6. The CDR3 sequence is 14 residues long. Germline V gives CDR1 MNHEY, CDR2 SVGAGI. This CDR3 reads CASIPGQYNQPQHF. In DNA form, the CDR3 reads TGTGCCAGCATCCCGGGACAGTACAATCAGCCCCAGCATTTT.

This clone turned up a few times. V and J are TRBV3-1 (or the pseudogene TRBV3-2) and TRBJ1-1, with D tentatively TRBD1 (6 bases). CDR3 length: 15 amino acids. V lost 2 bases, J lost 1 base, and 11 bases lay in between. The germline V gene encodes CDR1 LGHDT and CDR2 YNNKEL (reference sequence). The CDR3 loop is CASSQMAGANTEAFF. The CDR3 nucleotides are TGTGCCAGCAGCCAAATGGCAGGGGCGAACACTGAAGCTTTCTTT.

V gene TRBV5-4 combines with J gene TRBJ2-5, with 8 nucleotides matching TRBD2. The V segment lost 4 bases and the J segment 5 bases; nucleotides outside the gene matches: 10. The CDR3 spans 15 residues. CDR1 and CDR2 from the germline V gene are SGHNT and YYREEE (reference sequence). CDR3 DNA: TGTGCCAGCAGCGCGAGCGGGGGAACTCTCGAGACCCAGTACTTC. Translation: CASSASGGTLETQYF.

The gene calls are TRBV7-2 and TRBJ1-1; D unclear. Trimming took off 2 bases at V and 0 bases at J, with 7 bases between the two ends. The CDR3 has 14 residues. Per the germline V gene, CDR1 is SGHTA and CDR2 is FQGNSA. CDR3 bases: TGTGCCAGCAGCTTACAGCGCATGAACACTGAAGCTTTCTTT. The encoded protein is CASSLQRMNTEAFF. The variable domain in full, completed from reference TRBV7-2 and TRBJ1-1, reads GAGVSQSPSNKVTEKGKDVELRCDPISGHTALYWYRQSLGQGLEFLIYFQGNSAPDKSGLPSDRFSAERTGGSVSTLTIQRTQQEDSAVYLCASSLQRMNTEAFFGQGTRLTVV.

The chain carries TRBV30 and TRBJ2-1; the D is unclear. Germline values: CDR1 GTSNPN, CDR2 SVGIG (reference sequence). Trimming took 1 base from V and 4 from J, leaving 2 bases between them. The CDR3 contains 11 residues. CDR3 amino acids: CAWSEYNEQFF. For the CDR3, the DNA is TGTGCCTGGAGTGAATACAATGAGCAGTTCTTC.

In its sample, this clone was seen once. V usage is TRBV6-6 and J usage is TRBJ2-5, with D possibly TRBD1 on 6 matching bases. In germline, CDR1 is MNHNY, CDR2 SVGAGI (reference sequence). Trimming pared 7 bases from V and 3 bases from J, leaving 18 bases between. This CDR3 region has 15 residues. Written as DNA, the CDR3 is TGTGCCAGCACCATAGGGGGAGCTAAGAAAGAGACCCAGTACTTC. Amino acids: CASTIGGAKKETQYF.

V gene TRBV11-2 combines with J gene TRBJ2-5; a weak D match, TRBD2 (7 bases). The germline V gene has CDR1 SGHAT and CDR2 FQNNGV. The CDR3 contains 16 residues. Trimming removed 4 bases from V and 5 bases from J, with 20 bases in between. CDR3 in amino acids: CASSSRPGGGGETQYF. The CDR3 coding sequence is TGTGCCAGCAGCTCCCGACCTGGGGGCGGGGGTGAGACCCAGTACTTC.

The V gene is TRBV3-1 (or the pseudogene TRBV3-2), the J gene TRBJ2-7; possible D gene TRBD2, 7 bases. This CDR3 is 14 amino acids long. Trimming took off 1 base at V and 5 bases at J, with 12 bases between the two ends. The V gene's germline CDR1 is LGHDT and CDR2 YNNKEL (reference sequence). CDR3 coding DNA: TGTGCCAGCAGCCAAGGAGGAGGGGGGGACGAGCAGTACTTC. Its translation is CASSQGGGGDEQYF.

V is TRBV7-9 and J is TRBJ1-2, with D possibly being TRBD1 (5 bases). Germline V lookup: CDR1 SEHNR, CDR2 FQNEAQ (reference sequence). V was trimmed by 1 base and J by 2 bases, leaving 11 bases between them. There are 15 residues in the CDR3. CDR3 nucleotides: TGTGCCAGCAGCTTAGGGGAGGGGACCAACTATGGCTACACCTTC. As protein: CASSLGEGTNYGYTF.

CDR3: CASSQTPGNSYEQYF. CDR3 bases: TGCGCCAGCAGCCAAACCCCAGGGAACTCCTACGAGCAGTACTTC. The rearrangement links TRBV4-3 to TRBJ2-7; the D gene is possibly TRBD1 (5 bases). Germline V gives CDR1 LGHNA, CDR2 YSLEER. This CDR3 has 15 amino acids. Between the trimmed V and J ends, which lost 2 bases and 0 bases, there was a span of 11 bases.

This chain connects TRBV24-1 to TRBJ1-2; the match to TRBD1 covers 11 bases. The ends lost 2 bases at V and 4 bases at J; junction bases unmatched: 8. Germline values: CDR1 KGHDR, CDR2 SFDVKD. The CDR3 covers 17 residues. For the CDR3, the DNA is TGTGCCACCAGTGATTCGCGACATGGACAGGGGGCCTATGGCTACACCTTC. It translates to CATSDSRHGQGAYGYTF.

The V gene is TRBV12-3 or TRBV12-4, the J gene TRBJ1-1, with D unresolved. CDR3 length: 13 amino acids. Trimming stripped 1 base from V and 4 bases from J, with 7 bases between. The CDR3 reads CASSLGTSTEAFF. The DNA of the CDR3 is TGTGCCAGCAGTTTAGGGACGAGCACTGAAGCTTTCTTT.

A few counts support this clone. The CDR3 nucleotides read TGCAGCGTTGAAGAGTTAGGGGGAAAACTGTTTTTT. Its translation: CSVEELGGKLFF. The chain carries TRBV29-1 and TRBJ1-4, with D possibly TRBD1 on 6 matching bases. The germline V gene encodes CDR1 SQVTM and CDR2 ANQGSEA. This CDR3 has 12 amino acids. Trimming shortened V by 0 bases and J by 10 bases, and 9 bases separated the two germline ends.

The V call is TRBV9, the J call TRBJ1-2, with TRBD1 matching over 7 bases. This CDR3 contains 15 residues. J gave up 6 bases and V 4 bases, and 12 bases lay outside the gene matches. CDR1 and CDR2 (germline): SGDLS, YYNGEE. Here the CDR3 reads CASSTSYRGADGYTF. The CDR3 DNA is TGTGCCAGCAGCACCTCATACAGGGGCGCGGATGGCTACACCTTC.

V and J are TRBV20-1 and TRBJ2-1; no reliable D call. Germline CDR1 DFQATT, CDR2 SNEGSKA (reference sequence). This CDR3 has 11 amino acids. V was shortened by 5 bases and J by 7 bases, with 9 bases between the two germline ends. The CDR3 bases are TGCAGTGCTCCCGACTTGAATGAGCAGTTCTTC. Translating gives CSAPDLNEQFF.